The text below deals with one T cell receptor (beta chain). The antigen is undetermined. Time point specified: week 35, safety follow-up. The investigators gave 300 ug of mutant IDH1 20-mer peptide in each vaccine dose, together with topical imiquimod. This specimen comes from a study of a mutant IDH1 vaccine in newly diagnosed glioma. Study-level background: Patients were pretreated with radiotherapy, temozolomide, or both, mostly both.

The data were produced by immunoSEQ multiplex PCR, yet TCRdb's version contains in-frame clones alone and is incomplete. The sample has 30,000 to 40,000 clones, 80% to 85% seen once. Study results and caveats: Apparently, pseudoprogression bore no relation to changes among the top peripheral T cell clonotypes.

The CDR3 loop spans 14 amino acids. The germline gives CDR1 SEHNR, CDR2 FQNEAQ (reference sequence). The germline V and J ends were trimmed by 5 bases and 3 bases, with 11 bases remaining between them. This sample comprised PBMCs, obtained from a glioma patient whose treatment included an IDH1 peptide vaccine. The sequence was collected from a woman between 18 and 30 years old with glioma. This chain joins TRBV7-9 and TRBJ1-5; no firm D call. The CDR3 nucleotides read TGTGCCAGCAGCCCGGTCGCAGCCAATCAGCCCCAGCATTTT. Its protein is CASSPVAANQPQHF.